This T cell receptor beta chain was captured by sequencing in a study of vaccination and CD4 T cells after COVID-19. Turning to the study itself: Between diagnosis and the drawing of post-COVID samples lay a median approximately 95 days (range 35 to 161).

Treatment here: approximately 10-day PBMC culture with coronavirus spike peptide pools or control peptides (ViraFEST assay). From the unexposed donor, CD4+ T cells were collected ahead of the COVID-19 pandemic (2011-2018). It was with roughly 9.6 IU/ml IL-2 and 9 to 10 ug/ml peptide pools that 2.2 million or so PBMCs per well were cultured. Testing used SARS-CoV-2 S/N and four cold-coronavirus spikes on unexposed-donor CD4+ T cells, cells permitting. The CDR3 spans 14 residues. Germline trimming cut 1 base from V and 4 bases from J; bases unmatched to any gene: 3. The germline V gene has CDR1 GTSNPN and CDR2 SVGIG (reference sequence). Once obtained from cultured CD4+ T cells, the DNA was sequenced using the Oncomine TCR Beta short-read assay. Each CDR3 protein gets one entry after TCRdb re-called the PCR reads with MiXCR. Of fewer than 10,000 distinct CDR3 sequences in the sample, under 40% were seen once.

This clonotype has more than one count but fewer than ten. Its antigen is unknown. The receptor was isolated from a human donor in good health. Sequenced material: CD4+ T cells from blood, cultured in vitro. The chain employs TRBV30 and TRBJ1-1; 10 nucleotides align to TRBD1. CDR3 sequence (DNA): TGTGCCTGGAGTGACGGGACAGGGGTCACTGAAGCTTTCTTT. Amino acid sequence: CAWSDGTGVTEAFF.